These 16 T cell receptor beta chains originate from one sample sequenced in a study of cytomegalovirus exposure and HLA in healthy donors. This PCR relied on a set of 60 Vbeta primers and 13 Jbeta primers. Generated by immunoSEQ multiplex PCR, the TCRdb table keeps only in-frame clones and is missing some. This sample yields 100,000 or so clones, of which 65% to 85% are seen a single time; roughly 2% belongs to the top ten. The sequencing input was PBMCs. All receptors derive from a man aged 18-30 years in good health and CMV-seronegative.

V and J are TRBV5-1 and TRBJ2-1; 7 bases line up with TRBD2. With 4 bases clipped from V and 0 bases from J, the junction kept 1 base outside the gene matches. The CDR3 runs to 14 residues. Looked up from germline, CDR1 is SGHRS and CDR2 is YFSETQ. CDR3 DNA sequence: TGCGCCAGCAGCCGCGGGAGCTCCTACAATGAGCAGTTCTTC. Its translation is CASSRGSSYNEQFF.

The J gene is TRBJ1-4, the V gene TRBV6-1, with a weak D call TRBD1 (6 bases). The CDR3 has 15 amino acids. The V end lost 7 bases, the J end lost 6 bases, and 18 bases lay between the germline ends. Per germline, CDR1 MNHNS and CDR2 SASEGT. For the CDR3, the DNA is TGTGCCAGCACCCGACAGGCCGCGGGCCATGAAAAACTGTTTTTT. Protein sequence: CASTRQAAGHEKLFF.

A single count supports this clone. The chain couples TRBV6-1 to TRBJ1-1; D gene uncertain. CDR3 size: 13 residues. The V end was cut by 1 base, the J end by 3 bases, with 6 bases between. In germline, CDR1 is MNHNS, CDR2 SASEGT. CDR3 amino acids: CASSEVRYTEAFF. The CDR3 DNA follows: TGTGCCAGCAGTGAAGTGAGATACACTGAAGCTTTCTTT.

This chain links TRBV30 with TRBJ1-1, with a possible D match to TRBD1 (5 bases). V gave up 8 bases and J gave up 4 bases, with 23 bases separating them. CDR1 is GTSNPN, CDR2 SVGIG, per germline (reference sequence). CDR3 length: 15 amino acids. The CDR3 DNA sequence: TGTGCCACAAATGGGCGGGGGGGAAGAGGCACTGAAGCTTTCTTT. It is translated as CATNGRGGRGTEAFF.

The CDR3 DNA is TGTGCCAGCAGCCCGGGGCTAGCGGGCACCGGGGAGCTGTTTTTT. Translated: CASSPGLAGTGELFF. The V gene is TRBV5-6, the J gene TRBJ2-2; 8 nucleotides line up with TRBD2. Unmatched junction bases numbered 6, after V lost 4 bases and J lost 4 bases. The CDR3 is 15 amino acids. Germline V gene data show CDR1 as SGHDT and CDR2 as YYEEEE.

This clone has a handful of counts. CDR3 loop: CASSSVQGAGQPQHF. As DNA, the CDR3 is TGTGCCAGCAGCTCCGTACAGGGGGCAGGCCAGCCCCAGCATTTT. The rearrangement uses TRBV7-6 and TRBJ1-5, with 9 bases matching TRBD1. Germline-derived CDR1 and CDR2 are SGHVS and FNYEAQ. The junction had 8 bases not matched to a gene; V was cut back by 4 bases and J by 7 bases. The CDR3 sequence is 15 residues long.

The J gene is TRBJ1-2, the V gene TRBV11-1, with 7 bases fitting TRBD1. This CDR3 spans 15 amino acids. Germline V CDR1 and CDR2: SGHAT, FQDESV (reference sequence). V dropped 5 bases and J dropped 2; count of bases not matched to a gene: 8. CDR3 protein: CASSGRGTVNYGYTF. The DNA of the CDR3 is TGTGCCAGCAGCGGTCGGGGGACAGTAAACTATGGCTACACCTTC. Complete variable domain (other parts from reference TRBV11-1 and TRBJ1-2): EAEVAQSPRYKITEKSQAVAFWCDPISGHATLYWYRQILGQGPELLVQFQDESVVDDSQLPKDRFSAERLKGVDSTLKIQPAELGDSAMYLCASSGRGTVNYGYTFGSGTRLTVV.

The chain employs TRBV7-2 and TRBJ2-2; 8 bases align to TRBD2. The CDR3 is made up of 16 amino acids. The V gene end was trimmed by 2 bases and the J gene end by 4 bases; junction bases not matched to a gene: 6. Germline CDR1 SGHTA, CDR2 FQGNSA. The CDR3 coding sequence is TGTGCCAGCAGCTTAACGGCGGGAGGAAGCACCGGGGAGCTGTTTTTT. As protein: CASSLTAGGSTGELFF.

The V and J genes are TRBV2 and TRBJ2-7; 7 nucleotides agree with TRBD2. The CDR3 loop spans 14 amino acids. Per germline, CDR1 SNHLY and CDR2 FYNNEI. J lost 0 bases, V lost 6 bases, and 5 bases had no gene match. DNA for the CDR3: TGTGCCAGCAGGCGGCGGGAGACCTCCTACGAGCAGTACTTC. It codes for CASRRRETSYEQYF.

This clone was recorded once. CDR3 region: CATHLFYEQYF. CDR3 DNA: TGTGCCACTCATTTATTCTACGAGCAGTACTTC. The V gene is TRBV6-1, the J gene TRBJ2-5; D unclear. The closer fit of TRBJ2-7 to the DNA end suggests the J call may be wrong. Germline assignment: CDR1 MNHNS and CDR2 SASEGT. The CDR3 consists of 11 residues.

The chain joins TRBV28 to TRBJ1-3; no definite D call. This CDR3 has 13 amino acids. Germline V gives CDR1 MDHEN, CDR2 SYDVKM. V was trimmed by 7 bases and J by 0 bases, leaving 7 bases between them. The chain's CDR3 is CASNEASGNTIYF. The CDR3 region has the DNA TGTGCCAGCAATGAGGCCTCTGGAAACACCATATATTTT.

The chain links TRBV7-2 to TRBJ2-7; 7 positions match TRBD2. V lost 5 bases to trimming and J lost 9 bases; unmatched junction nucleotides: 4. Per germline, CDR1 SGHTA and CDR2 FQGNSA. CDR3 length equals 11 residues. The CDR3 reads CASSVSSGQYF. In DNA form, the CDR3 reads TGTGCCAGCAGCGTCTCTAGCGGGCAGTACTTC.

The chain couples TRBV19 to TRBJ2-1, with 9 bases matching TRBD2. Trimming cost V 1 base and J 9 bases; bases outside gene matches: 4. Germline CDR1 and CDR2: LNHDA and SQIVND (reference sequence). The CDR3 runs to 14 residues. As DNA, the CDR3 is TGTGCCAGTAGTATAGTAGCGGGAGTTGGTGAGCAGTTCTTC. It translates to CASSIVAGVGEQFF.

The rearrangement uses TRBV2 and TRBJ1-6; maybe TRBD1 (5 bases). The CDR3 is 10 residues long. CDR1 and CDR2 from the germline V gene are SNHLY and FYNNEI. V was pared by 8 bases and J by 9 bases, with 5 bases between. Here the CDR3 reads CASGASPLHF. The DNA of the CDR3 is TGTGCCAGCGGGGCTTCACCCCTCCACTTT.

This chain links TRBV4-3 with TRBJ1-1; tentatively, D is TRBD1 (5 bases). The germline V gene encodes CDR1 LGHNA and CDR2 YSLEER. This CDR3 spans 14 amino acids. Deletions cut 3 bases from V and 0 bases from J, with 8 bases between. Here the CDR3 reads CASSHAGLNTEAFF. The CDR3 DNA reads TGCGCCAGCAGCCATGCGGGGCTGAACACTGAAGCTTTCTTT.

The genes are TRBV11-3 and TRBJ2-7; no firm D call. This CDR3 region has 14 residues. V was trimmed by 5 bases and J by 0 bases, leaving 11 bases between them. The germline CDR1 and CDR2 sequences are SGHNT and YENEEA. The DNA of the CDR3 is TGTGCCAGCAGCGCTGACACCAGCTCCTACGAGCAGTACTTC. It translates to CASSADTSSYEQYF.